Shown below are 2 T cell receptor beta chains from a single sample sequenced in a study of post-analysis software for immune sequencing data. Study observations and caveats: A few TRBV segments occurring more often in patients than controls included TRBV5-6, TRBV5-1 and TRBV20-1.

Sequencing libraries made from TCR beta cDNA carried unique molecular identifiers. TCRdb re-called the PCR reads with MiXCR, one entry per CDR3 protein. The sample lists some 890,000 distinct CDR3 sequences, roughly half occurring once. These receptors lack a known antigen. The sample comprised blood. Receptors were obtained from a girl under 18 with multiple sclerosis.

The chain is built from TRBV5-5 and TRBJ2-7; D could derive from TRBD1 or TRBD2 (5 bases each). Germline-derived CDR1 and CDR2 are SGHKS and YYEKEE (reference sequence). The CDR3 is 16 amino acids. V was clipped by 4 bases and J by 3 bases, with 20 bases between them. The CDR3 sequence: CASSMAGTLLGYEQYF. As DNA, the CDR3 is TGTGCCAGCAGCATGGCCGGGACCTTATTAGGCTACGAGCAGTACTTC.

CDR3 in amino acids: CASSYTDQETQYF. The CDR3 bases are TGTGCCAGCAGTTACACCGATCAAGAGACCCAGTACTTC. The chain employs TRBV6-6 and TRBJ2-4; D is uncertain. The J call is in doubt because the DNA end fits TRBJ2-5 better. Germline CDR1 reads MNHNY; CDR2 reads SVGAGI (reference sequence). The CDR3 runs 13 residues.